These 32 T cell receptor beta chains originate from one sample sequenced in a study of cytomegalovirus exposure and HLA in healthy donors. 13 Jbeta primers and 60 Vbeta primers were used for the PCR. Assay: immunoSEQ multiplex PCR; the TCRdb copy retains only in-frame clones and omits some. The data hold over 100,000 clones, with approximately 90% observed a single time. Sequencing was performed on PBMCs. The origin of the receptors is a young woman in good health and CMV-seronegative.

The chain employs TRBV7-8 and TRBJ2-3, with 7 bases aligning to TRBD2. V lost 0 bases, J lost 2 bases, and 8 bases stayed unmatched. Germline CDR1 is SGHVS and CDR2 is FQNEAQ. This CDR3 region has 17 residues. CDR3 coding DNA: TGTGCCAGCAGCTTAGCGGGCGGCGGGAGTGTCACAGATACGCAGTATTTT. As protein: CASSLAGGGSVTDTQYF.

The chain has TRBV7-2 and TRBJ2-1; a possible D gene is TRBD2 (5 bases). The CDR3 is made up of 15 amino acids. Germline V gene data show CDR1 as SGHTA and CDR2 as FQGNSA. V was trimmed by 5 bases and J by 5 bases, leaving 16 bases between them. CDR3 amino acids: CASSQSRGSHNEQFF. In DNA, the CDR3 is TGTGCCAGCAGCCAGTCAAGAGGGTCACACAATGAGCAGTTCTTC.

The rearrangement uses TRBV7-6 and TRBJ1-3, with D possibly matching TRBD1 (6 bases). V lost 5 bases and J 0 bases, leaving 11 bases between the germline ends. This CDR3 has 15 residues. The germline V gene encodes CDR1 SGHVS and CDR2 FNYEAQ. CDR3 in amino acids: CASSQQGLSGNTIYF. CDR3 nucleotides: TGTGCCAGCAGCCAACAGGGCCTCTCTGGAAACACCATATATTTT.

CDR3 in amino acids: CASSQVRGDTQYF. The CDR3 DNA reads TGTGCCAGCAGCCAAGTACGAGGGGATACGCAGTATTTT. This chain connects TRBV14 to TRBJ2-3, with D perhaps TRBD2 (5 bases). Trimming took off 1 base at V and 6 bases at J, with 8 bases between the two ends. The CDR3 is made up of 13 amino acids. The germline V gene encodes CDR1 SGHDN and CDR2 FVKESK.

This clone showed up just once. This sequence joins TRBV18 and TRBJ1-1; D is perhaps TRBD1 (6 bases). CDR1 is KGHSH and CDR2 is LQKENI in the germline V gene. The V gene lost 5 bases and the J gene lost 7 bases, with 14 bases spanning the gap. This CDR3 spans 13 amino acids. Here the CDR3 reads CASSSDSISEAFF. In nucleotides, the CDR3 is TGTGCCAGCTCATCGGACAGCATAAGTGAAGCTTTCTTT. Combining the CDR3 with reference TRBV18 and TRBJ1-1 gives the whole variable domain NAGVMQNPRHLVRRRGQEARLRCSPMKGHSHVYWYRQLPEEGLKFMVYLQKENIIDESGMPKERFSAEFPKEGPSILRIQQVVRGDSAAYFCASSSDSISEAFFGQGTRLTVV.

V usage is TRBV5-1 and J usage is TRBJ2-7; tentatively, D is TRBD1 (6 bases). CDR1 is SGHRS, CDR2 YFSETQ, per germline. The CDR3 covers 14 residues. Trimming pared 3 bases from V and 2 bases from J, leaving 12 bases between. The chain's CDR3 is CASSSYRVPYEQYF. CDR3 DNA sequence: TGCGCCAGCAGCTCTTACAGGGTTCCCTACGAGCAGTACTTC.

This chain joins TRBV28 and TRBJ2-7; a weak D match, TRBD2 (6 bases). V was trimmed by 0 bases and J by 3 bases, leaving 12 bases between them. The CDR3 runs to 15 residues. Germline CDR1 and CDR2: MDHEN and SYDVKM. The CDR3 region has the DNA TGTGCCAGCAGTTTATGGGGTAGCGGCGACTACGAGCAGTACTTC. Its protein product is CASSLWGSGDYEQYF.

CDR3 protein: CASSRAGTVAYNEQFF. The CDR3 nucleotides read TGTGCCAGCTCACGGGCCGGGACAGTTGCCTACAATGAGCAGTTCTTC. The chain carries TRBV18 and TRBJ2-1; 7 nucleotides align to TRBD1. This CDR3 is 16 amino acids long. Germline CDR1 and CDR2: KGHSH and LQKENI. Germline trimming cut 4 bases from V and 2 bases from J; bases unmatched to any gene: 8.

The V gene is TRBV19, the J gene TRBJ2-1; 9 positions match TRBD2. The CDR3 length is 14 residues. CDR1 and CDR2 from the germline V gene are LNHDA and SQIVND (reference sequence). The V segment lost 1 base and the J segment 9 bases; nucleotides outside the gene matches: 4. CDR3 amino acids: CASSIVVSGSEQFF. CDR3 nucleotides: TGTGCCAGTAGTATAGTTGTTAGCGGGAGTGAGCAGTTCTTC.

This clone was picked up a small number of times. The chain has TRBV10-3 and TRBJ2-1, with TRBD1 matching 8 bases. The CDR3 sequence is 15 residues long. The junction had 13 bases not matched to a gene; V was cut back by 7 bases and J by 8 bases. Germline CDR1 and CDR2: ENHRY and SYGVKD. CDR3 nucleotides: TGTGCCATCATGGCGGGGCAGGGGGCAATAGATGAGCAGTTCTTC. Its translation is CAIMAGQGAIDEQFF.

J is TRBJ2-1 and V is TRBV10-3; 8 bases are a match to TRBD1. CDR3 length: 14 residues. Trimming at V came to 4 bases and at J to 8 bases, leaving 7 bases not matched to a gene. Germline assignment: CDR1 ENHRY and CDR2 SYGVKD. In nucleotides, the CDR3 is TGTGCCATCAGTGTTTTTCAGGGGGCGGATGAGCAGTTCTTC. Its protein is CAISVFQGADEQFF.

The rearrangement links TRBV28 to TRBJ2-3; tentative D call: TRBD1 (5 bases). V was shortened by 8 bases and J by 1 base, with 16 bases between the two germline ends. This CDR3 region has 15 residues. Germline V gives CDR1 MDHEN, CDR2 SYDVKM. CDR3 nucleotides: TGTGCCAGCCACCAGATCAGGGCCCGCACAGATACGCAGTATTTT. Translation: CASHQIRARTDTQYF.

The chain joins TRBV2 to TRBJ2-1; TRBD2 aligns across 7 bases. The CDR3 totals 13 residues. The trim removed 7 bases at V and 3 bases at J, leaving 3 bases unmatched. Germline V gives CDR1 SNHLY, CDR2 FYNNEI. The CDR3 sequence is CASKAGDYNEQFF. CDR3 nucleotides: TGTGCCAGCAAGGCGGGAGACTACAATGAGCAGTTCTTC.

The chain carries TRBV19 and TRBJ1-1, with D possibly being TRBD1 (6 bases). The germline V gene has CDR1 LNHDA and CDR2 SQIVND (reference sequence). V shed 3 bases and J shed 0 bases, with 11 bases lying between them. This CDR3 comprises 15 residues. CDR3 coding DNA: TGTGCCAGTAGTATGGGGGCGGAGATGAACACTGAAGCTTTCTTT. This translates into CASSMGAEMNTEAFF. Variable domain in full (rest from reference TRBV19 and TRBJ1-1): DGGITQSPKYLFRKEGQNVTLSCEQNLNHDAMYWYRQDPGQGLRLIYYSQIVNDFQKGDIAEGYSVSREKKESFPLTVTSAQKNPTAFYLCASSMGAEMNTEAFFGQGTRLTVV.

This chain joins TRBV28 and TRBJ2-3; TRBD1 might be the D (5 bases). Looked up from germline, CDR1 is MDHEN and CDR2 is SYDVKM. With 5 bases removed from V and 1 base from J, the gap between germline ends came to 13 bases. The CDR3 consists of 15 residues. This CDR3 reads CASSPRATGTDTQYF. CDR3 DNA: TGTGCCAGCAGTCCCAGGGCCACCGGCACAGATACGCAGTATTTT.

V and J are TRBV28 and TRBJ2-3, with TRBD1 as a possible D gene (6 bases). Germline V CDR1 and CDR2: MDHEN, SYDVKM. This CDR3 spans 15 amino acids. Deletions cut 6 bases from V and 2 bases from J, with 15 bases between. The DNA of the CDR3 is TGTGCCAGCAGCCGAGGGACACCTATCACAGATACGCAGTATTTT. It yields the protein CASSRGTPITDTQYF.

CDR3 residues: CASSKAGVDTQYF. CDR3 DNA sequence: TGTGCCAGTAGTAAGGCGGGGGTGGATACGCAGTATTTT. V gene TRBV19 combines with J gene TRBJ2-3, with 7 bases matching TRBD2. Germline-derived CDR1 and CDR2 are LNHDA and SQIVND (reference sequence). V dropped 4 bases and J dropped 6; count of bases not matched to a gene: 4. There are 13 residues in the CDR3.

The gene calls are TRBV30 and TRBJ2-5, with 7 bases that match TRBD1. Looked up from germline, CDR1 is GTSNPN and CDR2 is SVGIG (reference sequence). V was clipped by 0 bases and J by 5 bases; unmatched bases: 3. The CDR3 has 13 residues. Here the CDR3 reads CAWSVQGPETQYF. CDR3 nucleotides: TGTGCCTGGAGTGTACAGGGGCCGGAGACCCAGTACTTC.

V usage is TRBV5-1 and J usage is TRBJ1-2; 8 positions agree with TRBD1. The CDR3 covers 16 residues. With V trimmed by 1 base and J by 10 bases, 15 bases remained unmatched. Germline V lookup: CDR1 SGHRS, CDR2 YFSETQ. The CDR3 bases are TGCGCCAGCAGCTTGACCCTAGGACAGGGTTATTCAACCTACACCTTC. Translation gives CASSLTLGQGYSTYTF. Supplemented by reference TRBV5-1 and TRBJ1-2, the full variable domain reads KAGVTQTPRYLIKTRGQQVTLSCSPISGHRSVSWYQQTPGQGLQFLFEYFSETQRNKGNFPGRFSGRQFSNSRSEMNVSTLELGDSALYLCASSLTLGQGYSTYTFGSGTRLTVV.

V is TRBV7-6 and J is TRBJ1-1; TRBD1 agrees at 7 bases. Germline trimming cut 5 bases from V and 4 bases from J; bases unmatched to any gene: 7. The CDR3 covers 14 residues. Germline lookup yields CDR1 SGHVS and CDR2 FNYEAQ. CDR3 nucleotides: TGTGCCAGCAGCAACCGACAGGGACCCACTGAAGCTTTCTTT. It encodes CASSNRQGPTEAFF.

The chain combines TRBV5-5 with TRBJ2-6; D is uncertain. CDR1 is SGHKS, CDR2 YYEKEE, per germline (reference sequence). V lost 4 bases and J 0 bases, leaving 5 bases between the germline ends. The CDR3 extends over 14 amino acids. The CDR3 protein is CASSRSSGANVLTF. The CDR3 nucleotides read TGTGCCAGCAGCCGGAGCTCTGGGGCCAACGTCCTGACTTTC.

This clone was seen more than once but under ten times. The CDR3 sequence: CASSSQDSGANVLTF. As DNA, the CDR3 is TGTGCCAGCAGCTCCCAGGACTCTGGGGCCAACGTCCTGACTTTC. The genes are TRBV7-9 and TRBJ2-6; D gene uncertain. This CDR3 spans 15 amino acids. Germline loops: CDR1 SEHNR, CDR2 FQNEAQ (reference sequence). V lost 4 bases and J lost 0, with 7 bases in between. The full variable domain, in which reference TRBV7-9 and TRBJ2-6 provide the parts outside the CDR3, is DTGVSQNPRHKITKRGQNVTFRCDPISEHNRLYWYRQTLGQGPEFLTYFQNEAQLEKSRLLSDRFSAERPKGSFSTLEIQRTEQGDSAMYLCASSSQDSGANVLTFGAGSRLTVL.

The chain is built from TRBV19 and TRBJ2-3; TRBD2 aligns across 11 bases. CDR1 is LNHDA and CDR2 is SQIVND in the germline V gene (reference sequence). Trimming cost V 7 bases and J 5 bases; bases outside gene matches: 8. This CDR3 spans 15 amino acids. CDR3 sequence reads: CASTPLAGVQDTQYF. Written as DNA, the CDR3 is TGTGCCAGTACCCCACTAGCGGGAGTTCAAGATACGCAGTATTTT.

The genes are TRBV27 and TRBJ1-1; 9 bases line up with TRBD1. The CDR3 has 18 amino acids. V lost 4 bases, J lost 3 bases, and 15 bases stayed unmatched. Germline-derived CDR1 and CDR2 are MNHEY and SMNVEV (reference sequence). The CDR3 reads CASSSRPIPHRGHTEAFF. The DNA of the CDR3 is TGTGCCAGCAGTTCCCGCCCCATACCTCACAGGGGGCACACTGAAGCTTTCTTT.

This clone was seen only once. The rearrangement uses TRBV14 and TRBJ2-7; D remains ambiguous. Germline V gene sequence: CDR1 SGHDN, CDR2 FVKESK. Trimming cost V 0 bases and J 3 bases, with 9 bases left between them. This CDR3 has 14 amino acids. The CDR3 loop is CASSQDNPSYEQYF. The DNA for the CDR3 is TGTGCCAGCAGCCAAGATAATCCGAGCTACGAGCAGTACTTC.

J is TRBJ1-1 and V is TRBV9, with D perhaps matching TRBD1 (6 bases). The V gene lost 3 bases and the J gene lost 0 bases, with 18 bases spanning the gap. The CDR3 runs to 17 residues. CDR1 SGDLS and CDR2 YYNGEE come from the germline V gene. The CDR3 sequence is CASSDGTQDSMNTEAFF. For the CDR3, the DNA is TGTGCCAGCAGCGACGGGACACAGGATTCCATGAACACTGAAGCTTTCTTT.

This sequence joins TRBV19 and TRBJ1-1, with unresolved D. The length of the CDR3 is 13 residues. CDR1 and CDR2 (germline): LNHDA, SQIVND (reference sequence). V gave up 0 bases and J gave up 5 bases, with 7 bases separating them. CDR3 region: CASSIDLETEAFF. The CDR3, as DNA: TGTGCCAGTAGTATAGATTTGGAGACTGAAGCTTTCTTT. The full variable domain, completed using reference TRBV19 and TRBJ1-1, is DGGITQSPKYLFRKEGQNVTLSCEQNLNHDAMYWYRQDPGQGLRLIYYSQIVNDFQKGDIAEGYSVSREKKESFPLTVTSAQKNPTAFYLCASSIDLETEAFFGQGTRLTVV.

The V and J genes are TRBV7-3 and TRBJ2-2, with no clear D. The CDR3 totals 13 residues. Germline V gene lookup returns CDR1 SGHTA and CDR2 FQGTGA. The germline V and J ends were trimmed by 4 bases and 6 bases, with 9 bases remaining between them. This CDR3 reads CASSSYFPGELFF. The CDR3 DNA reads as TGTGCCAGCAGCTCCTATTTCCCCGGGGAGCTGTTTTTT.

The J gene is TRBJ2-3, the V gene TRBV14; 13 bases line up with TRBD2. Germline CDR1 SGHDN, CDR2 FVKESK. The CDR3 length is 19 residues. V lost 0 bases and J lost 1; bases outside the gene matches: 7. CDR3 loop: CASSQDLVGLAGRTDTQYF. The CDR3 DNA follows: TGTGCCAGCAGCCAAGATCTTGTGGGACTAGCGGGACGCACAGATACGCAGTATTTT.

The rearrangement joins TRBV7-2 to TRBJ2-7, with TRBD1 matching 7 bases. J lost 3 bases, V lost 4 bases, and 12 bases had no gene match. This CDR3 is 16 amino acids long. Germline CDR1 and CDR2: SGHTA and FQGNSA. The CDR3 region has the DNA TGTGCCAGCAGCTCCTACAGGGGACGTGGGGACTACGAGCAGTACTTC. This encodes CASSSYRGRGDYEQYF.

The chain uses TRBV6-5 and TRBJ2-5; 9 bases map to TRBD1. The J call may be incorrect, as the DNA end agrees better with TRBJ2-7. The CDR3 covers 13 residues. Germline V gene data show CDR1 as MNHEY and CDR2 as SVGAGI. CDR3 DNA sequence: TGTGCCAGCAGGGCGAACAGGGGGCGCGAGCAGTACTTC. Protein product: CASRANRGREQYF.

About this clone: Different DNA sequences within this sample yield the same CDR3. DNA for the CDR3: TGTGCCAGCAGCTTGGCAGCGGGAGTAAGCTACGAGCAGTACTTC. It encodes CASSLAAGVSYEQYF. This chain joins TRBV5-4 and TRBJ2-7, with TRBD2 matching 8 bases. J was trimmed by 3 bases and V by 0 bases; bases with no gene match: 5. CDR3 size: 15 residues. CDR1 is SGHNT and CDR2 is YYREEE in the germline V gene (reference sequence). Full variable domain (missing parts from reference TRBV5-4 and TRBJ2-7): ETGVTQSPTHLIKTRGQQVTLRCSSQSGHNTVSWYQQALGQGPQFIFQYYREEENGRGNFPPRFSGLQFPNYSSELNVNALELDDSALYLCASSLAAGVSYEQYFGPGTRLTVT.